A single sample is the source of the 32 T cell receptor beta chains below, sequenced in a study of blood T cell repertoires in COVID-19. Assay: immunoSEQ multiplex PCR; the TCRdb copy retains only in-frame clones and omits some. The data hold some 300,000 clones, with approximately 88% observed a single time. Sequenced material: peripheral blood. Receptors were obtained from a woman between 25 and 40 years old who had recovered from COVID-19.

The genes are TRBV28 and TRBJ1-2; no firm D call. Trimming pared 5 bases from V and 2 bases from J, leaving 18 bases between. Germline CDR1 reads MDHEN; CDR2 reads SYDVKM. There are 16 residues in the CDR3. CDR3 sequence reads: CASSPEWIAANYGYTF. In DNA, the CDR3 is TGTGCCAGCAGTCCGGAGTGGATCGCAGCGAACTATGGCTACACCTTC.

The V gene is TRBV28, the J gene TRBJ2-7; 12 bases fit TRBD1. Germline values: CDR1 MDHEN, CDR2 SYDVKM. CDR3 size: 15 residues. V lost 4 bases to trimming and J lost 4 bases; unmatched junction nucleotides: 5. The CDR3 reads CASSSSGQGAYEQYF. The CDR3 coding sequence is TGTGCCAGCAGTTCATCGGGACAGGGGGCATACGAGCAGTACTTC.

This chain connects TRBV9 to TRBJ1-1, with TRBD1 identical over 7 bases. Per germline, CDR1 SGDLS and CDR2 YYNGEE. The CDR3 totals 16 residues. The J segment lost 1 base and the V segment lost 4 bases, leaving 10 bases of the junction unmatched. In DNA, the CDR3 is TGTGCCAGCAGCTCCCAACCCGGACAGGAGAACACTGAAGCTTTCTTT. Translated: CASSSQPGQENTEAFF.

The rearrangement uses TRBV28 and TRBJ1-6, with TRBD1 as a possible D gene (5 bases). Trimming removed 10 bases from V and 8 bases from J, with 15 bases in between. The CDR3 totals 13 residues. The germline CDR1 and CDR2 sequences are MDHEN and SYDVKM. CDR3 DNA: TGTGCCACGCTCAGGCGGGGGGATTCACCCCTCCACTTT. It specifies CATLRRGDSPLHF.

The chain is built from TRBV6-5 and TRBJ2-6; D unclear. Looked up from germline, CDR1 is MNHEY and CDR2 is SVGAGI. V lost 2 bases and J 0 bases, leaving 8 bases between the germline ends. The CDR3 extends over 16 amino acids. The CDR3 reads CASSYLDHSGANVLTF. For the CDR3, the DNA is TGTGCCAGCAGTTACCTAGACCACTCTGGGGCCAACGTCCTGACTTTC.

The chain combines TRBV5-1 with TRBJ1-4; D possibly corresponds to TRBD1 (6 bases). CDR1 and CDR2 from the germline V gene are SGHRS and YFSETQ. CDR3 length: 15 amino acids. V was pared by 5 bases and J by 0 bases, with 11 bases between. Written as DNA, the CDR3 is TGCGCCAGCAGGCCCAGGGGAGCAACTAATGAAAAACTGTTTTTT. This translates into CASRPRGATNEKLFF.

V is TRBV9 and J is TRBJ2-5; 12 bases agree with TRBD2. The CDR3 runs 16 residues. Germline lookup yields CDR1 SGDLS and CDR2 YYNGEE. With 4 bases clipped from V and 7 bases from J, the junction kept 11 bases outside the gene matches. The chain's CDR3 is CASSPRTSGASGTQYF. The CDR3, as DNA: TGTGCCAGCAGCCCTAGGACTAGCGGGGCGTCTGGGACCCAGTACTTC.

DNA for the CDR3: TGTGCCAGCAGCCCCACCTTTCGCGCAGGGATCCCCTACGAGCAGTACTTC. It yields the protein CASSPTFRAGIPYEQYF. The rearrangement joins TRBV5-6 to TRBJ2-7; weak D call: TRBD1 (5 bases). Trimming took off 4 bases at V and 2 bases at J, with 22 bases between the two ends. Germline V gene data show CDR1 as SGHDT and CDR2 as YYEEEE. The CDR3 has 17 residues.

This clone was recorded a few times. CDR3 protein: CASSPQMDQPQHF. The DNA for the CDR3 is TGTGCCAGCAGTCCGCAGATGGATCAGCCCCAGCATTTT. V is TRBV6-5 and J is TRBJ1-5; D uncertain. Germline CDR1 MNHEY, CDR2 SVGAGI. The germline V and J ends were trimmed by 5 bases and 5 bases, with 10 bases remaining between them. CDR3 length: 13 amino acids.

This chain joins TRBV28 and TRBJ2-7; no clear D gene. The CDR3 is 13 residues long. CDR1 and CDR2 (germline): MDHEN, SYDVKM. V lost 6 bases to trimming and J lost 2 bases, with 11 bases between them. CDR3 sequence: CASSHYITYEQYF. Here the CDR3 DNA reads TGTGCCAGCAGCCACTACATCACCTACGAGCAGTACTTC.

This CDR3 is CAWRTGTQNSPLHF. CDR3 coding DNA: TGTGCCTGGAGGACCGGGACTCAAAATTCACCCCTCCACTTT. V gene TRBV30 combines with J gene TRBJ1-6; TRBD1 might be the D (5 bases). This CDR3 has 14 amino acids. From germline, CDR1 is GTSNPN and CDR2 SVGIG (reference sequence). Trimming cost V 3 bases and J 7 bases, with 13 bases left between them.

This clone occurred once. V gene TRBV28 combines with J gene TRBJ1-3, with TRBD1 matching 9 bases. Germline-derived CDR1 and CDR2 are MDHEN and SYDVKM. The J segment lost 3 bases and the V segment lost 8 bases, leaving 8 bases of the junction unmatched. The CDR3 loop spans 15 amino acids. DNA for the CDR3: TGTGCCAGCTCCGCGACAGGGGGTCGTGGAAACACCATATATTTT. It is translated as CASSATGGRGNTIYF.

CDR3 region: CASSATPLSSYEQYF. The CDR3 DNA sequence: TGCGCCAGCAGCGCTACCCCTCTGAGCTCCTACGAGCAGTACTTC. This sequence joins TRBV5-1 and TRBJ2-7, with D unresolved. With 4 bases removed from V and 0 bases from J, the gap between germline ends came to 14 bases. The CDR3 has 15 amino acids. Per the germline V gene, CDR1 is SGHRS and CDR2 is YFSETQ.

The V and J genes are TRBV7-2 and TRBJ1-1, with a weak D call TRBD1 (6 bases). V was shortened by 5 bases and J by 3 bases, with 13 bases between the two germline ends. The CDR3 covers 14 residues. Per germline, CDR1 SGHTA and CDR2 FQGNSA. The CDR3 loop is CASSPQGIHTEAFF. In nucleotides, the CDR3 is TGTGCCAGCAGCCCTCAGGGGATTCACACTGAAGCTTTCTTT.

This chain connects TRBV4-2 to TRBJ2-2, with D possibly TRBD2 on 5 matching bases. The germline gives CDR1 LGHNA, CDR2 YNFKEQ. This CDR3 has 17 amino acids. V lost 0 bases and J lost 0, with 11 bases in between. This chain's CDR3 is CASSQDRGSANTGELFF. CDR3 in DNA: TGTGCCAGCAGCCAAGATCGCGGTAGCGCGAACACCGGGGAGCTGTTTTTT.

This clone has more than one count but fewer than ten. The V call is TRBV6-4, the J call TRBJ1-2, with TRBD1 matching over 7 bases. The CDR3 loop spans 15 amino acids. The junction had 5 bases not matched to a gene; V was cut back by 2 bases and J by 2 bases. In germline, CDR1 is MRHNA, CDR2 SNTAGT. CDR3 nucleotides: TGTGCCAGCAGTGACACTAGGACAGGCAACTATGGCTACACCTTC. This translates into CASSDTRTGNYGYTF.

This clone was seen just once. The rearrangement joins TRBV18 to TRBJ1-1; D not resolved. CDR1 is KGHSH, CDR2 LQKENI, per germline. The CDR3 totals 17 residues. V lost 2 bases and J lost 1, with 17 bases in between. Here the CDR3 reads CASSPRESGWENTEAFF. DNA of the CDR3: TGTGCCAGCTCACCAAGGGAGAGCGGGTGGGAGAACACTGAAGCTTTCTTT.

This rearrangement joins TRBV11-2 to TRBJ1-1, with D possibly TRBD1 on 5 matching bases. The CDR3 sequence is 16 residues long. CDR1 and CDR2 (germline): SGHAT, FQNNGV. V was shortened by 3 bases and J by 4 bases, with 18 bases between the two germline ends. The CDR3 loop is CASSLFVAGLSTEAFF. The CDR3 region has the DNA TGTGCCAGCAGCTTGTTCGTCGCAGGGCTGAGCACTGAAGCTTTCTTT.

V and J are TRBV28 and TRBJ2-5; 10 bases are shared with TRBD2. The J segment lost 2 bases and the V segment lost 7 bases, leaving 4 bases of the junction unmatched. This CDR3 has 14 residues. Germline V lookup: CDR1 MDHEN, CDR2 SYDVKM. DNA for the CDR3: TGTGCCAGCACCCTAGCGGGGGATCAAGAGACCCAGTACTTC. Protein sequence: CASTLAGDQETQYF.

In regard to this clone: This sample includes further DNA sequences coding for the same CDR3. The chain has TRBV5-1 and TRBJ1-4; 8 positions agree with TRBD1. The junction had 5 bases not matched to a gene; V was cut back by 4 bases and J by 6 bases. Germline CDR1 reads SGHRS; CDR2 reads YFSETQ. This CDR3 is 14 amino acids long. The CDR3 nucleotides are TGCGCCAGCAGCATAGGGACAGGAGATGAAAAACTGTTTTTT. Its protein is CASSIGTGDEKLFF. Based on the CDR3 plus reference TRBV5-1 and TRBJ1-4, the full variable domain is KAGVTQTPRYLIKTRGQQVTLSCSPISGHRSVSWYQQTPGQGLQFLFEYFSETQRNKGNFPGRFSGRQFSNSRSEMNVSTLELGDSALYLCASSIGTGDEKLFFGSGTQLSVL.

The V call is TRBV2, the J call TRBJ2-5; a possible D gene is TRBD1 (6 bases). The germline CDR1 and CDR2 sequences are SNHLY and FYNNEI. Trimming pared 7 bases from V and 5 bases from J, leaving 14 bases between. There are 13 residues in the CDR3. CDR3 sequence: CASTGGQGETQYF. CDR3 bases: TGTGCCAGCACGGGTGGTCAGGGGGAGACCCAGTACTTC. Based on the CDR3 plus reference TRBV2 and TRBJ2-5, the full variable domain is EPEVTQTPSHQVTQMGQEVILRCVPISNHLYFYWYRQILGQKVEFLVSFYNNEISEKSEIFDDQFSVERPDGSNFTLKIRSTKLEDSAMYFCASTGGQGETQYFGPGTRLLVL.

This clone was counted once. The chain has TRBV5-8 and TRBJ2-5; TRBD1 is a possible D gene (5 bases). Trimming took off 0 bases at V and 6 bases at J, with 12 bases between the two ends. The CDR3 totals 14 residues. Germline loops: CDR1 SGHTS, CDR2 YDEGEE. CDR3 protein: CASSLVTVVKTQYF. The DNA of the CDR3 is TGTGCCAGCAGCTTGGTGACAGTTGTAAAGACCCAGTACTTC.

This sequence joins TRBV29-1 and TRBJ2-7, with 7 nucleotides matching TRBD1. The CDR3 loop spans 14 amino acids. CDR1 and CDR2 (germline): SQVTM, ANQGSEA. J gave up 0 bases and V 5 bases, and 7 bases lay outside the gene matches. The CDR3 nucleotides read TGCAGCGTTCAAGGACAGGCAAACTCCTACGAGCAGTACTTC. Its protein is CSVQGQANSYEQYF.

The chain links TRBV7-7 to TRBJ1-4, with 10 bases fitting TRBD1. Per the germline V gene, CDR1 is SSHAT and CDR2 is FNYEAQ (reference sequence). The trim removed 10 bases at V and 6 bases at J, leaving 5 bases unmatched. CDR3 length equals 13 residues. CDR3 loop: CAIRQGADEKLFF. The CDR3 nucleotides are TGTGCCATCAGACAGGGGGCGGATGAAAAACTGTTTTTT.

The rearrangement uses TRBV5-4 and TRBJ1-4; TRBD1 agrees at 7 bases. There are 15 residues in the CDR3. The germline V gene has CDR1 SGHNT and CDR2 YYREEE (reference sequence). J lost 4 bases, V lost 4 bases, and 7 bases had no gene match. CDR3 residues: CASSPGGTVNEKLFF. CDR3 in DNA: TGTGCCAGCAGCCCCGGCGGGACAGTTAATGAAAAACTGTTTTTT.

The chain uses TRBV6-5 and TRBJ1-1; 7 positions agree with TRBD1. Germline V lookup: CDR1 MNHEY, CDR2 SVGAGI. The CDR3 has 14 amino acids. Trimming cost V 6 bases and J 1 base; bases outside gene matches: 5. The CDR3 nucleotides are TGTGCCAGCAGGCGGGGACAGCCGAACACTGAAGCTTTCTTT. Its translation is CASRRGQPNTEAFF.

This clone appeared many times. V gene TRBV11-2 combines with J gene TRBJ1-2; D may be TRBD1 (5 bases). The germline V gene encodes CDR1 SGHAT and CDR2 FQNNGV. The V gene lost 6 bases and the J gene lost 4 bases, with 30 bases spanning the gap. The CDR3 is 19 amino acids. The CDR3 DNA follows: TGTGCCAGCAGGAATGGGAGGGGAAGGTCGTTTCCTACGGGCTATGGCTACACCTTC. Residues: CASRNGRGRSFPTGYGYTF.

The table lists this clone with a few counts. The V call is TRBV7-9, the J call TRBJ2-1; 8 bases are shared with TRBD2. Germline V lookup: CDR1 SEHNR, CDR2 FQNEAQ (reference sequence). The J segment lost 4 bases and the V segment lost 1 base, leaving 12 bases of the junction unmatched. There are 18 residues in the CDR3. The CDR3 region is CASSLGLLADPRYNEQFF. CDR3 DNA: TGTGCCAGCAGCTTAGGACTACTAGCGGACCCTCGTTACAATGAGCAGTTCTTC.

V usage is TRBV4-1 and J usage is TRBJ2-1, with D unresolved. V was clipped by 1 base and J by 8 bases, with 15 bases between them. Germline V lookup: CDR1 MGHRA, CDR2 YSYEKL. The CDR3 has 15 residues. The DNA for the CDR3 is TGCGCCAGCAGCCAAGCTCGGAGTTATACCCATGAGCAGTTCTTC. Amino acids: CASSQARSYTHEQFF.

This chain joins TRBV19 and TRBJ2-2; possible D gene TRBD2, 6 bases. Per the germline V gene, CDR1 is LNHDA and CDR2 is SQIVND (reference sequence). V lost 7 bases and J 6 bases, leaving 15 bases between the germline ends. The CDR3 consists of 14 residues. The CDR3 nucleotides read TGTGCCAGTAACAAGGGACTTGCCCCCGGGGAGCTGTTTTTT. This gives the protein CASNKGLAPGELFF.

The chain joins TRBV4-1 to TRBJ2-1; D may be TRBD1 (5 bases). V was clipped by 0 bases and J by 6 bases, with 21 bases between them. The germline V gene encodes CDR1 MGHRA and CDR2 YSYEKL. The CDR3 has 18 amino acids. The CDR3: CASSQDTLRQLLPNEQFF. The CDR3 DNA is TGCGCCAGCAGCCAAGATACCCTGAGACAGTTATTACCCAATGAGCAGTTCTTC.

The chain is built from TRBV10-3 and TRBJ1-4; 8 bases fit TRBD1. CDR1 is ENHRY, CDR2 SYGVKD, per germline. This CDR3 is 14 amino acids long. Trimming took 3 bases from V and 7 from J; bases not matched to a gene: 4. The CDR3 loop is CAISDRDRSEKLFF. As DNA, the CDR3 is TGTGCCATCAGTGACCGGGACAGGTCTGAAAAACTGTTTTTT.